The 15 T cell receptor beta chains in this list originate from one sample, sequenced in a study of human T cells and chemical hapten exposure. Noted time point: pre-sensitization, week 0. Treatment indicated: therapeutic diphenylcyclopropenone sensitization with weekly scalp DPC. TCRdb re-analysed the RACE reads in MiXCR, keeping a single row per CDR3 protein. The table includes roughly 100,000 distinct CDR3 sequences, 12% detected once. This specimen consisted of whole blood, obtained in connection with sensitization to the hapten diphenylcyclopropenone (DPC). These receptors were taken from a woman between 45 and 60 years old with alopecia areata. Some clones in this sample may be carry-over from other donors' samples.

This clonotype was found once. The V gene is TRBV5-1, the J gene TRBJ2-5; D gene unclear. CDR3 length: 16 amino acids. The V gene lost 6 bases and the J gene lost 0 bases, with 18 bases spanning the gap. The germline CDR1 and CDR2 sequences are SGHRS and YFSETQ. This CDR3 is CASTVSAIENQETQYF. Here the CDR3 DNA reads TGCGCCAGCACGGTCAGCGCCATAGAAAACCAAGAGACCCAGTACTTC.

The chain recombines TRBV27 with TRBJ1-2; D might be TRBD1 (5 bases). Germline loops: CDR1 MNHEY, CDR2 SMNVEV (reference sequence). This CDR3 has 13 residues. Deletions cut 3 bases from V and 11 bases from J, with 16 bases between. CDR3 in DNA: TGTGCCAGCAGTTTTATGGGGGGACTATTGTACACCTTC. Amino acids: CASSFMGGLLYTF.

This clonotype was detected many times. The chain links TRBV3-1 to TRBJ1-2; D unclear. The CDR3 runs 14 residues. Germline lookup yields CDR1 LGHDT and CDR2 YNNKEL (reference sequence). V lost 2 bases and J lost 4, with 11 bases in between. CDR3 sequence (DNA): TGTGCCAGCAGCCAAACGATACAGAGCTATGGCTACACCTTC. Encoded protein: CASSQTIQSYGYTF.

The V call is TRBV7-2, the J call TRBJ2-7, with 8 bases lining up with TRBD1. After removal of 5 bases from V and 2 bases from J, the junction contained 8 bases not matched to a gene. The CDR3 runs to 15 residues. Germline CDR1 is SGHTA and CDR2 is FQGNSA. The CDR3 DNA reads TGTGCCAGCAGCGCCAGGGGGCGGCAAGCCTACGAGCAGTACTTC. Its translation is CASSARGRQAYEQYF.

This clonotype occurred many times. This sequence joins TRBV29-1 and TRBJ2-7; 8 nucleotides line up with TRBD1. The V segment lost 5 bases and the J segment 9 bases; nucleotides outside the gene matches: 6. The CDR3 loop spans 11 amino acids. The germline V gene has CDR1 SQVTM and CDR2 ANQGSEA. The CDR3 DNA is TGCAGCGTTTACAGGGGGACGACGCAGTACTTC. It codes for CSVYRGTTQYF.

The chain links TRBV29-1 to TRBJ2-3; TRBD1 matches at 7 bases. CDR1 and CDR2 (germline): SQVTM, ANQGSEA. Trimming took 8 bases from V and 2 from J; bases not matched to a gene: 10. The CDR3 has 14 residues. CDR3 coding DNA: TGCAGCCCAGAAGACAGGGCCTACACAGATACGCAGTATTTT. Its protein is CSPEDRAYTDTQYF.

The rearrangement uses TRBV18 and TRBJ1-4, with D tentatively TRBD1 (5 bases). CDR1 and CDR2 from the germline V gene are KGHSH and LQKENI. The V end lost 1 base, the J end lost 6 bases, and 12 bases lay between the germline ends. This CDR3 has 15 residues. CDR3: CASSPRDRPDEKLFF. As DNA, the CDR3 is TGTGCCAGCTCACCACGGGACCGCCCGGATGAAAAACTGTTTTTT.

The table lists this clonotype with a few counts. The chain is built from TRBV5-1 and TRBJ2-4; the match to TRBD1 covers 9 bases. Looked up from germline, CDR1 is SGHRS and CDR2 is YFSETQ. CDR3 length: 16 residues. With 4 bases clipped from V and 1 base from J, the junction kept 6 bases outside the gene matches. Here the CDR3 reads CASSTTGGSAKNIQYF. The DNA for the CDR3 is TGCGCCAGCAGCACGACAGGGGGAAGTGCCAAAAACATTCAGTACTTC.

This clonotype was detected ten times or more. The rearrangement links TRBV27 to TRBJ1-1; D perhaps matches TRBD1 (5 bases). Germline lookup yields CDR1 MNHEY and CDR2 SMNVEV (reference sequence). The CDR3 sequence is 13 residues long. Trimming took 7 bases from V and 7 from J, leaving 16 bases between them. The CDR3, as DNA: TGTGCCAGCAACCAGGCAGGGAGAAATGAAGCTTTCTTT. It specifies CASNQAGRNEAFF.

The rearrangement links TRBV11-2 to TRBJ2-5; D gene unclear. Trimming shortened V by 7 bases and J by 5 bases, and 14 bases separated the two germline ends. Germline loops: CDR1 SGHAT, CDR2 FQNNGV. CDR3 length equals 13 residues. The CDR3 DNA is TGTGCCAGCAAGGGCCAGGTCGGGGAGACCCAGTACTTC. Its protein is CASKGQVGETQYF.

J is TRBJ2-6 and V is TRBV7-6; no firm D call. The germline V and J ends were trimmed by 0 bases and 0 bases, with 6 bases remaining between them. There are 16 residues in the CDR3. Germline V gives CDR1 SGHVS, CDR2 FNYEAQ. CDR3 amino acids: CASSLASSSGANVLTF. The CDR3 nucleotides are TGTGCCAGCAGCTTAGCCTCCTCCTCTGGGGCCAACGTCCTGACTTTC.

V usage is TRBV18 and J usage is TRBJ1-1, with unresolved D. The V gene lost 3 bases and the J gene lost 3 bases, with 11 bases spanning the gap. The germline gives CDR1 KGHSH, CDR2 LQKENI. The CDR3 covers 14 residues. As DNA, the CDR3 is TGTGCCAGCTCACCGTTAGGGAGGGACACTGAAGCTTTCTTT. This translates into CASSPLGRDTEAFF.

This rearrangement joins TRBV14 to TRBJ1-2, with 9 bases identical to TRBD1. Germline loops: CDR1 SGHDN, CDR2 FVKESK. The CDR3 consists of 16 residues. Trimming took 3 bases from V and 4 from J; bases not matched to a gene: 9. The CDR3 sequence: CASSQGTGRLSYGYTF. The CDR3 DNA follows: TGTGCCAGCAGCCAGGGGACAGGGAGGCTCAGCTATGGCTACACCTTC.

The genes are TRBV2 and TRBJ2-1; 7 bases match TRBD1. The CDR3 has 16 amino acids. Looked up from germline, CDR1 is SNHLY and CDR2 is FYNNEI. Unmatched junction bases numbered 23, after V lost 5 bases and J lost 16 bases. CDR3: CASSFPRDRSTGYLFF. The CDR3 nucleotides are TGTGCCAGCAGTTTTCCCCGGGACAGAAGCACAGGTTACTTATTCTTC.

This clonotype was seen at least ten times. V gene TRBV29-1 combines with J gene TRBJ1-1, with D possibly matching TRBD1 (5 bases). V gave up 7 bases and J gave up 6 bases, with 21 bases separating them. Germline CDR1 SQVTM, CDR2 ANQGSEA. The CDR3 has 14 amino acids. CDR3 in DNA: TGCAGCGCTGACCGGCAGGGAGTACCCTCTGAAGCTTTCTTT. This encodes CSADRQGVPSEAFF.